A selection of T cell receptor beta chains follows, all from one sample in a study of blood T cell repertoires in COVID-19. The protocol was immunoSEQ multiplex PCR, while the TCRdb copy is restricted to in-frame clones and leaves out a portion. The sample carries more than 150,000 clones, less than 90% recorded once. The sample comprised peripheral blood. The receptors come from a woman in her seventies with acute or convalescent COVID-19. Both conserved end residues are part of each CDR3. The D gene is left open where the match is weak. Rows may omit the clone size; those that give it use once, few, many or a size class.

>once|TRBJ1-4|TRBV7-9|NA
CASSSRQDFMWEKLFF
TGTGCCAGCAGCTCCCGACAGGACTTCATGTGGGAAAAACTGTTTTTT
>once|TRBJ1-4|TRBV11-3|NA
CASSLDPQAREEKLFF
TGTGCCAGCAGCTTAGACCCGCAGGCAAGAGAGGAAAAACTGTTTTTT
>NA|TRBJ1-2|TRBV15|TRBD1
CATSNSYLTGGVFGGYTF
TGTGCCACCAGCAACTCCTACCTTACAGGGGGCGTATTTGGTGGCTACACCTTC
>few|TRBJ1-5|TRBV12-3/TRBV12-4|TRBD1
CASRDSVQPQHF
TGTGCCAGCCGGGACAGCGTTCAGCCCCAGCATTTT
>NA|TRBJ1-5|TRBV18|NA
CASSPRQGAQPQHF
TGTGCCAGCTCACCGCGGCAGGGCGCTCAGCCCCAGCATTTT
>NA|TRBJ1-5|TRBV28|NA
CASSPPRQISQPQHF
TGTGCCAGCAGTCCCCCACGACAGATCTCTCAGCCCCAGCATTTT
>NA|TRBJ1-1|TRBV30|NA
CAWSEEAGRLIEAFF
TGTGCCTGGAGCGAGGAGGCTGGGAGGCTTATTGAAGCTTTCTTT
>NA|TRBJ1-4|TRBV4-3|NA
CASSQDYRTENEKLFF
TGCGCCAGCAGCCAAGATTATAGAACTGAAAATGAAAAACTGTTTTTT
>NA|TRBJ1-5|TRBV2|NA
CASSDSTALRPQHF
TGTGCCAGCAGTGATTCGACAGCCTTGAGGCCCCAGCATTTT
>NA|TRBJ1-1|TRBV6-6|TRBD1
CASKQQGVSEAFF
TGTGCCAGCAAACAACAGGGGGTCAGTGAAGCTTTCTTT
>NA|TRBJ2-1|TRBV7-9|TRBD2
CASSTARPGLAGTTSYNEQFF
TGTGCCAGCAGCACCGCCCGGCCTGGACTAGCGGGGACAACCTCCTACAATGAGCAGTTCTTC
>NA|TRBJ2-1|TRBV19|TRBD2
CASTATLAGGLYNEQFF
TGTGCCAGTACCGCTACTCTAGCGGGAGGCCTCTACAATGAGCAGTTCTTC
>NA|TRBJ1-2|TRBV5-1|NA
CASSLVAGSSDGYTF
TGCGCCAGCAGCTTGGTGGCAGGGTCATCGGATGGCTACACCTTC
>NA|TRBJ1-4|TRBV12-3/TRBV12-4|NA
CAERDNNNEKLFF
TGTGCCGAAAGGGACAATAATAATGAAAAACTGTTTTTT
>NA|TRBJ2-1|TRBV19|TRBD1
CASKPWQGADDEQFF
TGTGCCAGTAAGCCCTGGCAGGGGGCTGACGATGAGCAGTTCTTC
>few|TRBJ1-5|TRBV5-8|TRBD1
CASSRTGGRSSNQPQHF
TGTGCCAGCAGTAGGACAGGGGGCCGGTCGAGCAATCAGCCCCAGCATTTT
>NA|TRBJ2-7|TRBV20-1|NA
CSASPAGMVEQYF
TGCAGTGCTAGTCCGGCCGGGATGGTCGAGCAGTACTTC
>NA|TRBJ2-5|TRBV10-3|NA
CAISEPRGLEETQYF
TGTGCCATCAGTGAGCCTAGGGGACTCGAAGAGACCCAGTACTTC
>few|TRBJ2-7|TRBV4-3|NA
CASSQGGGVTYEQYF
TGCGCCAGCAGCCAAGGGGGAGGAGTAACCTACGAGCAGTACTTC
>NA|TRBJ1-5|TRBV5-1|NA
CASSLAPNQPQHF
TGCGCCAGCAGCTTGGCCCCGAATCAGCCCCAGCATTTT
>few|TRBJ1-1|TRBV28|NA
CASSKESTAGGTEAFF
TGTGCCAGCAGTAAAGAATCGACAGCCGGTGGCACTGAAGCTTTCTTT
>NA|TRBJ2-7|TRBV18|NA
CASSPPGHLVHEQYF
TGTGCCAGCTCACCCCCGGGACACCTGGTCCACGAGCAGTACTTC
>once|TRBJ2-5|TRBV5-6|NA
CASSLPRGIQETQYF
TGTGCCAGCAGCTTGCCTAGGGGTATCCAAGAGACCCAGTACTTC
>NA|TRBJ1-1|TRBV19|TRBD1
CASASIPRGPKAFF
TGTGCCAGTGCTAGTATCCCCAGGGGGCCTAAAGCTTTCTTT
>NA|TRBJ1-1|TRBV7-8|NA
CASSLERSTDNTEAFF
TGTGCCAGCAGCTTAGAACGGTCGACAGACAACACTGAAGCTTTCTTT
>once|TRBJ1-1|TRBV19|TRBD1
CASRTGNTEAFF
TGTGCCAGCCGGACAGGGAACACTGAAGCTTTCTTT
>few|TRBJ1-2|TRBV7-9|NA
CASSLGGQRHYTF
TGTGCCAGCAGCTTAGGAGGACAGAGGCACTACACCTTC
>NA|TRBJ2-7|TRBV5-8|TRBD1
CASSFGTGREQYF
TGTGCCAGCAGCTTTGGGACAGGGAGGGAGCAGTACTTC
>NA|TRBJ2-7|TRBV20-1|NA
CSANLDYEQYF
TGCAGTGCGAATCTAGACTACGAGCAGTACTTC
>NA|TRBJ1-2|TRBV4-2|NA
CASSQDIRGLDGYTF
TGTGCCAGCAGCCAAGATATCCGGGGGTTGGATGGCTACACCTTC